This T cell receptor beta chain was obtained from a study of cytomegalovirus exposure and HLA in healthy donors. Both 60 Vbeta primers and 13 Jbeta primers went into the PCR. TCRdb keeps only in-frame clones here, not all; method: immunoSEQ multiplex PCR. Seen here are about 160,000 clones, 85% observed once, and the top ten hold about 2%. CDR1 and CDR2 from the germline V gene are LGHNA and YSLEER. The CDR3 has 13 residues. The ends were cut back, 0 bases at V and 6 bases at J, with 9 bases in the middle. The sample was PBMCs. The TCR was taken from a man younger than 30 in good health and CMV-seropositive. V is TRBV4-3 and J is TRBJ2-7, with D unclear. CDR3 in DNA: TGCGCCAGCAGCCAAGAACAGACCGGCGAGCAGTACTTC. Protein product: CASSQEQTGEQYF.